Below are 14 T cell receptor beta chains sequenced from a single sample in a study of T cell responses to AZD1222 COVID-19 vaccine. Some clones are missing from TCRdb's copy, which holds only in-frame ones; the method was immunoSEQ multiplex PCR. The sample records approximately 85,000 clones, roughly nine tenths being singletons. The sample was peripheral blood, taken on day 0 of AZD1222 vaccination. The receptors were gathered from an adult in good health.

The chain links TRBV19 to TRBJ1-5; D not certain. The ends were cut back, 1 base at V and 7 bases at J, with 11 bases in the middle. This CDR3 is built from 14 residues. From germline, CDR1 is LNHDA and CDR2 SQIVND (reference sequence). The CDR3 region is CASSIAAAGQPQHF. Written as DNA, the CDR3 is TGTGCCAGTAGTATAGCGGCCGCGGGCCAGCCCCAGCATTTT.

The chain carries TRBV10-2 and TRBJ1-1, with D unclear. CDR3 length: 12 residues. V was clipped by 7 bases and J by 2 bases, with 8 bases between them. Germline CDR1 and CDR2: WSHSY and SAAADI. The CDR3 is CASTEGNTEAFF. In DNA, the CDR3 is TGCGCCAGCACCGAGGGTAACACTGAAGCTTTCTTT.

The chain is built from TRBV27 and TRBJ2-4, with 12 bases matching TRBD1. CDR3 length: 17 amino acids. The germline gives CDR1 MNHEY, CDR2 SMNVEV (reference sequence). V was pared by 3 bases and J by 1 base, with 4 bases of the junction left unmatched. CDR3 DNA sequence: TGTGCCAGCAGTTTTGGGGGACAGGGGGCGGCCAAAAACATTCAGTACTTC. This encodes CASSFGGQGAAKNIQYF.

The chain carries TRBV27 and TRBJ2-3; possibly TRBD1 for D (9 bases). This CDR3 has 21 amino acids. Germline lookup yields CDR1 MNHEY and CDR2 SMNVEV (reference sequence). Trimming shortened V by 0 bases and J by 4 bases, and 29 bases separated the two germline ends. The CDR3 region is CASSLSRLRQGVSGRADTQYF. CDR3 sequence (DNA): TGTGCCAGCAGTTTATCGAGGTTGAGACAGGGGGTAAGCGGGAGAGCAGATACGCAGTATTTT.

The rearrangement links TRBV9 to TRBJ1-4; no reliable D call. The CDR3 consists of 14 residues. Trimming cost V 4 bases and J 8 bases, with 15 bases left between them. From germline, CDR1 is SGDLS and CDR2 YYNGEE. The DNA of the CDR3 is TGTGCCAGCAGCCCCTCCCGGATGACCGAAAAACTGTTTTTT. It yields the protein CASSPSRMTEKLFF.

This clone is a singleton in its sample. The chain couples TRBV24-1 to TRBJ1-2, with 8 bases fitting TRBD1. The CDR3 totals 12 residues. Germline V gene sequence: CDR1 KGHDR, CDR2 SFDVKD. The V gene end was trimmed by 11 bases and the J gene end by 3 bases; junction bases not matched to a gene: 4. The chain's CDR3 is CANPGQDYGYTF. The DNA of the CDR3 is TGTGCCAATCCGGGACAGGACTATGGCTACACCTTC.

This clone is a singleton in its sample. V is TRBV13 and J is TRBJ2-3; D unclear. Between the trimmed V and J ends, which lost 1 base and 5 bases, there was a span of 13 bases. CDR3 length equals 15 residues. The germline V gene has CDR1 PRHDT and CDR2 FYEKMQ (reference sequence). CDR3 protein: CASSLAQTIGDTQYF. The CDR3 nucleotides are TGTGCCAGCAGCTTAGCGCAGACGATAGGAGATACGCAGTATTTT.

The V call is TRBV5-1, the J call TRBJ2-5; 10 bases match TRBD1. The CDR3 is made up of 16 amino acids. V shed 2 bases and J 2 bases; nucleotides not matched to a gene: 6. The V gene's germline CDR1 is SGHRS and CDR2 YFSETQ. CDR3 DNA sequence: TGCGCCAGCAGCTTAGGAGGGACAGGGGTTCAAGAGACCCAGTACTTC. Residues: CASSLGGTGVQETQYF.

This chain joins TRBV5-1 and TRBJ1-3; TRBD1 aligns across 7 bases. Germline values: CDR1 SGHRS, CDR2 YFSETQ. The CDR3 is 17 amino acids. Germline trimming cut 1 base from V and 0 bases from J; bases unmatched to any gene: 7. The DNA for the CDR3 is TGCGCCAGCAGCTTGACAGGGGACATTTACTCTGGAAACACCATATATTTT. This translates into CASSLTGDIYSGNTIYF.

At least ten counts were recorded for this clone. This chain links TRBV19 with TRBJ2-7, with D possibly TRBD2 on 6 matching bases. Deletions cut 5 bases from V and 5 bases from J, with 19 bases between. Germline V lookup: CDR1 LNHDA, CDR2 SQIVND (reference sequence). The CDR3 consists of 15 residues. This chain's CDR3 is CASSGGTLRHNEQYF. CDR3 nucleotides: TGTGCCAGTAGTGGAGGGACGTTAAGGCACAACGAGCAGTACTTC.

The V call is TRBV11-2, the J call TRBJ2-7; perhaps TRBD2 as D (5 bases). This CDR3 region has 15 residues. Germline loops: CDR1 SGHAT, CDR2 FQNNGV. The ends were cut back, 3 bases at V and 0 bases at J, with 12 bases in the middle. In DNA, the CDR3 is TGTGCCAGCAGCTTCTCAACGGGGATCTCCTACGAGCAGTACTTC. It codes for CASSFSTGISYEQYF. Full variable domain (outside the CDR3, taken from reference TRBV11-2 and TRBJ2-7): EAGVAQSPRYKIIEKRQSVAFWCNPISGHATLYWYQQILGQGPKLLIQFQNNGVVDDSQLPKDRFSAERLKGVDSTLKIQPAKLEDSAVYLCASSFSTGISYEQYFGPGTRLTVT.

The chain combines TRBV4-2 with TRBJ1-5; D remains unclear. The CDR3 length is 20 residues. The germline V gene has CDR1 LGHNA and CDR2 YNFKEQ. Trimming shortened V by 4 bases and J by 0 bases, and 25 bases separated the two germline ends. CDR3 sequence (DNA): TGTGCCAGCAGCCCCCTCGTAACATATGGAAGGGCTTATAGCAATCAGCCCCAGCATTTT. Residues: CASSPLVTYGRAYSNQPQHF.

This clone appeared once. The genes are TRBV6-4 and TRBJ2-1, with 15 positions matching TRBD2. Germline V gives CDR1 MRHNA, CDR2 SNTAGT. The junction had 2 bases not matched to a gene; V was cut back by 4 bases and J by 7 bases. The CDR3 extends over 15 amino acids. In nucleotides, the CDR3 is TGTGCCAGCAGTGCGGGACTAGCGGGAGGAAATGAGCAGTTCTTC. Translation: CASSAGLAGGNEQFF.

The genes are TRBV2 and TRBJ1-1; the D gene is possibly TRBD1 (5 bases). Germline V lookup: CDR1 SNHLY, CDR2 FYNNEI. This CDR3 is built from 12 residues. The V end was cut by 7 bases, the J end by 8 bases, with 14 bases between. CDR3 nucleotide sequence: TGTGCCAGCACCCGGGACCGCATAGAAGCTTTCTTT. Translation: CASTRDRIEAFF.